The clone carrying this TCR beta chain was counted many times. For the diagnoses, clinical symptoms, serum thyroxine and TRAb, thyroid ultrasound and orbital computed tomography were used. RNA transcripts served as the template for amplifying TCR beta CDR3 regions. A first-round RT-PCR of the TCR CDR3 used the HTBI primer set. Each CDR3 protein is one row after TCRdb ran MiXCR on the multiplex PCR reads. The repertoire holds 550,000 to 650,000 distinct CDR3 sequences, with approximately 15% as singletons. This record comes from a study of T cells in Graves' hyperthyroidism and ophthalmopathy. CDR3 size: 15 residues. Germline V gene lookup returns CDR1 LNHDA and CDR2 SQIVND (reference sequence). The V gene lost 7 bases and the J gene lost 1 base, with 14 bases spanning the gap.

The V call is TRBV19, the J call TRBJ2-1, with no clear D. The sample was blood. The receptor was isolated from a woman in her twenties or thirties with Graves' hyperthyroidism that later progressed to Graves' ophthalmopathy. Written as DNA, the CDR3 is TGTGCCAGTAAGACGACCGGTCAGTCCTACAATGAGCAGTTCTTC. Translated: CASKTTGQSYNEQFF.